This T cell receptor (beta chain) is from a study of cytomegalovirus exposure and HLA in healthy donors. Regarding this clone: Its cognate antigen is unknown.

V gave up 8 bases and J gave up 0 bases, with 19 bases separating them. Germline loops: CDR1 MDHEN, CDR2 SYDVKM. This CDR3 is built from 17 residues. Overall study findings and caveats: According to a later analysis, most TCR beta chains associated with CMV appeared HLA-restricted. Listed as cytomegalovirus-associated were 150 or so TCR beta chains.

PCR primers comprised 60 Vbeta and 13 Jbeta primers. Measured with immunoSEQ multiplex PCR; TCRdb has only the in-frame clones, and not every one. The sample has a few hundred thousand clones; 60% to 85% are singletons. Source material: PBMCs. This TCR was recovered from a man aged 35-49 years in good health and CMV-seronegative. The rearrangement links TRBV28 to TRBJ2-2; D might be TRBD2 (7 bases). CDR3 loop: CASAKGGAGTNTGELFF. The CDR3 DNA is TGTGCCAGCGCTAAAGGGGGGGCCGGAACGAACACCGGGGAGCTGTTTTTT.